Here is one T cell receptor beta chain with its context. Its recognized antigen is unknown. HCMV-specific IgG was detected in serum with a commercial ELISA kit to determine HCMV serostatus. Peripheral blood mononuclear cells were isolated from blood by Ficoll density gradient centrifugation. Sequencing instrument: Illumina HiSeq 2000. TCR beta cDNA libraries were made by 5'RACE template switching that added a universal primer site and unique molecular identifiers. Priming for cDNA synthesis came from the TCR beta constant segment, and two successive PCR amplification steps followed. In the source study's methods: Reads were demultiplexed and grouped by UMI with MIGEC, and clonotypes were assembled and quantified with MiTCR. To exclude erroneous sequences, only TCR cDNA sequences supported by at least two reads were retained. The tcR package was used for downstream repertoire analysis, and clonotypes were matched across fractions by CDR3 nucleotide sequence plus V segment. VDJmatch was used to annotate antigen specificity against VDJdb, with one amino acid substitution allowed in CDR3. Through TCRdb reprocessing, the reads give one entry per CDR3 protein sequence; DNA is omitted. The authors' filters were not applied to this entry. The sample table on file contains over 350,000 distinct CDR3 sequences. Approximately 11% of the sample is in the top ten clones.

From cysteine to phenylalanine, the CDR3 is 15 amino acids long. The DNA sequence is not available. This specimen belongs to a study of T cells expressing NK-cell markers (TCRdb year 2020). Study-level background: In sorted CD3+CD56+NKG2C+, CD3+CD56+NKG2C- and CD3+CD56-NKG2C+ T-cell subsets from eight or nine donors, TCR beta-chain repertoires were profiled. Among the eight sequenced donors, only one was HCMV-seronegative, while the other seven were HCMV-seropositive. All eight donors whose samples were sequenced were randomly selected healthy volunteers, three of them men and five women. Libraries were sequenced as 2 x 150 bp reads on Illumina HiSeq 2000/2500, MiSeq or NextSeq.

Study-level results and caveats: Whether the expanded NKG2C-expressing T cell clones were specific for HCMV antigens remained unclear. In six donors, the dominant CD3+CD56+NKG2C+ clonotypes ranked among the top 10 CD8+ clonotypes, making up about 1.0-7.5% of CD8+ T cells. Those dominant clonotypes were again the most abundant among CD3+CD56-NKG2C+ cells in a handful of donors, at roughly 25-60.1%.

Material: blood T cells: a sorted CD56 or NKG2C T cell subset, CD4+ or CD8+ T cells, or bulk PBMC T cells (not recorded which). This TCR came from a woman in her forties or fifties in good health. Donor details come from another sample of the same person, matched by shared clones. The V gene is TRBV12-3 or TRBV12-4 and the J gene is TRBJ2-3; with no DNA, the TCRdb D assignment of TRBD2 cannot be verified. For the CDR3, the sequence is CASSTVPPGKDTQYF.